This T cell receptor (beta chain) came from a study of regulatory T cells in long-lasting Graves disease. This clonotype was observed a handful of times. With iRepertoire HTBI primers and Arm-PCR of CDR3 regions, TCR beta libraries were built. TCRdb re-called the multiplex PCR reads through MiXCR, storing one row per CDR3 protein. Here the sample spans roughly 530,000 distinct CDR3 sequences, about 16% being singletons. The sample's time point: newly diagnosed GD, antithyroid drugs for less than 3 months. RNA isolated from PBMCs was used to make the TCR library. Germline V gene lookup returns CDR1 MGHDK and CDR2 SYGVNS. V was clipped by 3 bases and J by 6 bases; unmatched bases: 7. The CDR3 is 15 residues long. Separately, the same data were catalogued under a study of T cells in Graves' hyperthyroidism and ophthalmopathy.

The receptor comes from a woman aged 40-65 years with Graves disease. The sequencing here drew on peripheral blood mononuclear cells (PBMCs), taken at new diagnosis, from a patient treated with antithyroid drugs. V gene TRBV25-1 combines with J gene TRBJ1-2, with 10 nucleotides matching TRBD1. The CDR3 loop is CASSEPTGGFHGYTF. The CDR3 region has the DNA TGTGCCAGCAGTGAGCCGACAGGGGGCTTTCATGGCTACACCTTC.